The T cell receptor beta chain under discussion was sequenced for a study of human T cells and chemical hapten exposure (dated by TCRdb to about 2021). At the level of the whole study: For sensitization, 2% DPC in acetone was applied to an approximately 2 cm by approximately 2 cm area of upper inner arm skin. The libraries were sequenced as a pool, and the TCR yield per sample differed mostly because of small variations in library volumes within the pool. Weekly therapeutic DPC doses were additionally applied to the scalp of patients throughout the roughly 24-week study period. The study tracked peripheral blood TCR repertoire changes in vivo during primary and secondary sensitization to the hapten diphenylcyclopropenone (DPC) in alopecia patients. Around 30 alopecia patients provided blood for TCR sequencing at one to four time points (pre-sensitization, 2, 6 and 24 weeks). Patch testing was performed on the upper back with Finn chambers containing 0.01% DPC, and the patch tests were scored after 6 days according to International Contact Dermatitis Research Group standards. Blood samples were taken from patients before sensitization (week 0) and at 2, 6 and about 24 weeks after DPC sensitization. Most of the patients in the cohort were female, and the cohort covered alopecia areata with under or over 50% scalp involvement, alopecia totalis and alopecia universalis.

Here is what the overall study found, with its caveats: Expanded TCRs formed significantly more large CDR3 similarity clusters than pre-sensitization or healthy control sets, consistent with antigen-driven responses. Repeated subsampling changed both the strength of the expansion versus patch-test correlation and the threshold at which the correlation became significant. No change with DPC sensitization was found in the number of TCRs above 1 in 1000 frequency, and no evidence of global repertoire structure alterations was found. A positive correlation was found between the number of PT1 expanded TCRs and patch test score, with significance reached at thresholds 8, 16 and 32 but not 4. Because all patients had alopecia, a presumed autoimmune disease, the immune response of the patients might differ from that of healthy individuals.

What this sample's time point label stands for: patch test 2, 6 weeks after DPC sensitization. The sample's treatment or condition label, decoded: therapeutic diphenylcyclopropenone sensitization with weekly scalp DPC. At each patch-test visit, blood was drawn before the patch test was applied. Patients were eligible if aged 18 to 70, diagnosed with alopecia and judged suitable for DPC therapy, and pregnant patients were excluded. Total RNA was extracted from unfractionated whole blood collected in Tempus Blood RNA tubes. The method behind the library was RACE. The instrument was a NextSeq 500. During library preparation, unique molecular identifiers were attached to individual cDNA molecules so that TCRs could be counted quantitatively and reproducibly. Each blood RNA sample was used to sequence both TCR alpha and TCR beta chains. Per the authors' processing: A median of about 87,000 TCRs per sample was observed, with a range of about 20,000 to 750,000. The Decombinator software suite was used to annotate V, J and CDR3 in the TCR reads. To make PS versus PT1 abundance plots, every sample was subsampled to the same number of TCRs (28,000). TCRs were defined as expanded if absent before sensitization and observed at least eight times at the 2-week time point. TCRdb passed the public sequencing reads through fastp at Q25 and MiXCR, retaining productive beta sequences. All rows with the same CDR3 protein become a single entry with the most common DNA and genes. The V and J calls and clone size are TCRdb's, not the authors'. The sample data list approximately 350,000 distinct CDR3 sequences, and around 6% of these were observed just once. Around 6% of the sample is in the top ten clones.

Including the terminal cysteine and phenylalanine, the CDR3 comprises 14 residues. Of all the DNA, just the CDR3 is kept, 42 bases in frame from base 1. The germline V gene yields MDHEN for CDR1 and SYDVKM for CDR2. The junction shows trimming of 6 bases on V and 6 bases on J, and the gene matches do not reach 10 bases of it. Comment on this clonotype: Its antigen is not yet known. One base away there is no much larger clone; base qualities are not given.

The chain uses TRBV28 and TRBJ2-7, with TRBD2 matching 8 junction bases. This sequence was found in a woman aged 18-29 years with alopecia areata. Some clones in this sample may be carry-over from other donors' samples. The source was whole blood, collected in connection with sensitization to the hapten diphenylcyclopropenone (DPC). CDR3 sequence: CASSEAGGAFEQYF. The DNA sequence follows: TGTGCCAGCAGCGAGGCCGGGGGGGCATTCGAGCAGTACTTC.